The rows below give T cell receptor beta chains drawn from one sample of a study of T cell responses to AZD1222 COVID-19 vaccine. Profiling relied on immunoSEQ multiplex PCR, and the TCRdb table lists in-frame clones only, not all of them. The sample has 140,000 to 150,000 clones; 93% are singletons. Here the sequenced sample was peripheral blood, taken on day 0 of AZD1222 vaccination. These receptors were collected from an adult in good health. Both conserved end residues are part of each CDR3. The D gene is left open where the match is weak. A row's size may be missing; if present it is once, few, many or a size class.

TRBD2	NA	TRBJ2-3	TRBV29-1	CSVESGTSGGTDTQYF
NA	NA	TRBJ1-5	TRBV12-5	CASAPPGASNQPQHF
NA	NA	TRBJ2-1	TRBV6-5	CASSYWRGYNEQFF
NA	NA	TRBJ2-7	TRBV19	CASSIGGGSYEQYF
TRBD1	NA	TRBJ1-2	TRBV5-1	CASSPQPGGGYTF
NA	NA	TRBJ2-2	TRBV5-1	CASSLLGHLRGTGELFF
NA	NA	TRBJ2-1	TRBV10-3	CAISASGRMGHEQFF
TRBD2	once	TRBJ2-1	TRBV29-1	CSVTSHLPSGKSINRNEQFF
TRBD1	NA	TRBJ1-5	TRBV19	CASYHPGQSYSNQPQHF
TRBD1	once	TRBJ1-2	TRBV29-1	CSVDEGAEGYTF
NA	NA	TRBJ2-7	TRBV6-1	CASSEHTATYEQYF
NA	NA	TRBJ2-1	TRBV5-4	CASSFPAGPYNEQFF
NA	NA	TRBJ1-5	TRBV18	CASSPLVAAPGNQPQHF
NA	NA	TRBJ1-4	TRBV5-4	CASSLVPDDEKLFF
NA	NA	TRBJ1-2	TRBV11-2	CASSGLGQSSRGYTF
NA	NA	TRBJ2-7	TRBV7-3	CASSLGHRYEQYF
TRBD2	NA	TRBJ2-1	TRBV5-1	CASTSTSPSYNEQFF
TRBD1	NA	TRBJ2-1	TRBV28	CASSPLQGPLAASYNEQFF
TRBD1	NA	TRBJ2-7	TRBV2	CASGQGARRDPYEQYF
TRBD2	NA	TRBJ2-7	TRBV19	CASRSGTADYEQYF
TRBD2	NA	TRBJ2-2	TRBV5-1	CASSLTSVNTGELFF
NA	NA	TRBJ2-7	TRBV6-5	CASNYRDEQYF
TRBD1	NA	TRBJ2-5	TRBV9	CASSAGTGQETQYF
NA	NA	TRBJ2-7	TRBV20-1	CSASYVTRPPYEQYF
NA	NA	TRBJ2-1	TRBV25-1	CASSEDGVVHNEQFF
TRBD2	NA	TRBJ2-1	TRBV10-2	CASSAAGGPGNEQFF
TRBD2	NA	TRBJ2-2	TRBV5-1	CASSSGERLAGTTGELFF
NA	NA	TRBJ2-1	TRBV5-1	CASSLAQLSYNEQFF
NA	NA	TRBJ1-2	TRBV20-1	CSAYRDGYTF
NA	NA	TRBJ1-1	TRBV29-1	CSVEDWVGNTEAFF
NA	NA	TRBJ1-2	TRBV7-9	CASSFGGGGYTF
TRBD2	NA	TRBJ2-7	TRBV18	CASSLLASGTYEQYF
NA	NA	TRBJ2-7	TRBV18	CASSTGGTGGYEQYF
TRBD1	NA	TRBJ1-3	TRBV7-9	CASSFYGGGRYF
NA	NA	TRBJ1-4	TRBV7-9	CASSLGENEKLFF
NA	once	TRBJ2-2	TRBV9	CASSSRGQQNTGELFF
TRBD1	NA	TRBJ2-1	TRBV6-5	CASRTTGGSHNEQFF
NA	NA	TRBJ2-1	TRBV19	CASSISSESYNEQFF
TRBD1	NA	TRBJ1-5	TRBV6-5	CASRTGTGNNQPQHF
TRBD2	NA	TRBJ2-5	TRBV4-1	CASSQDPGTSGETQYF
NA	NA	TRBJ2-1	TRBV5-5	CASSLVEGVQFF
NA	NA	TRBJ2-7	TRBV28	CASSPRGRGAGEQYF
NA	NA	TRBJ1-2	TRBV28	CASSNSDFYGYTF
NA	NA	TRBJ1-2	TRBV30	CAWSGSNYGYTF
NA	NA	TRBJ1-5	TRBV6-5	CATSKGLGNQPQHF
TRBD2	NA	TRBJ2-2	TRBV3-1/TRBV3-2	CASSQQAGEGAGELFF
TRBD2	NA	TRBJ2-2	TRBV7-3	CASSPLAGGPSTGELFF
NA	NA	TRBJ2-5	TRBV24-1	CATSDAGYQETQYF
NA	NA	TRBJ2-3	TRBV6-5	CASSRGQSTDTQYF
NA	NA	TRBJ1-6	TRBV5-5	CASSFSERTYTSPLHF
NA	once	TRBJ1-2	TRBV5-1	CASSETPDNYGYTF
NA	few	TRBJ1-6	TRBV28	CASSLNRGWNSPLHF
NA	NA	TRBJ2-3	TRBV3-1/TRBV3-2	CASSQDPGRGTDTQYF
TRBD2	NA	TRBJ2-2	TRBV5-1	CASSRMTSGYTGELFF
TRBD2	NA	TRBJ2-1	TRBV11-2	CASSSVAGGYNEQFF